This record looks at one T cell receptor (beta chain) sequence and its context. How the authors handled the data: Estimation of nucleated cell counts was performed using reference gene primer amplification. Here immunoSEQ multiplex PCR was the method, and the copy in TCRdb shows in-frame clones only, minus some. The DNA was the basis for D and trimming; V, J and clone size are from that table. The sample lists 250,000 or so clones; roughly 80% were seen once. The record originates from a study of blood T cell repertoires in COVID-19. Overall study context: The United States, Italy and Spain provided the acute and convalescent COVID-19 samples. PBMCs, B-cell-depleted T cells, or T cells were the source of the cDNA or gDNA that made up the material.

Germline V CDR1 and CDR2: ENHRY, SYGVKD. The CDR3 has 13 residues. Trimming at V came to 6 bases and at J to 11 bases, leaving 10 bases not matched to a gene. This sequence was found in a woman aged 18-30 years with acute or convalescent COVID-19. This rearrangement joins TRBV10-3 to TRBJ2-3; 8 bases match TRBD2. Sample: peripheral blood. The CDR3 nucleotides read TGTGCCATCAGGGCTAGCGGGCCGCCGATGCAGTATTTT. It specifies CAIRASGPPMQYF.